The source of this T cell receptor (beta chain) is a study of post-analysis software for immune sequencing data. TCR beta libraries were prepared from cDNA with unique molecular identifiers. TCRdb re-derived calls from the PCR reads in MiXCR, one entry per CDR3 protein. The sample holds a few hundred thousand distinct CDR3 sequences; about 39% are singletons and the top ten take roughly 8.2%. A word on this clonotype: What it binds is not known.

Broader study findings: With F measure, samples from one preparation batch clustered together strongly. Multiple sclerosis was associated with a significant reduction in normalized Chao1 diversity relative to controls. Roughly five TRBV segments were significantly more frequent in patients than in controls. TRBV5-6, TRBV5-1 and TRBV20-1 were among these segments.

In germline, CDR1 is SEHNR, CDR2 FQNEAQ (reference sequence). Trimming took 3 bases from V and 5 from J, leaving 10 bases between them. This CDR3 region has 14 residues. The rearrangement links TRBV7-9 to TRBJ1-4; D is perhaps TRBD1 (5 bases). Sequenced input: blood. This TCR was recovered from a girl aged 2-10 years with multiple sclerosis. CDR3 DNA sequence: TGTGCCAGCAGCTTTCACCGGGACAATGAAAAACTGTTTTTT. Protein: CASSFHRDNEKLFF.